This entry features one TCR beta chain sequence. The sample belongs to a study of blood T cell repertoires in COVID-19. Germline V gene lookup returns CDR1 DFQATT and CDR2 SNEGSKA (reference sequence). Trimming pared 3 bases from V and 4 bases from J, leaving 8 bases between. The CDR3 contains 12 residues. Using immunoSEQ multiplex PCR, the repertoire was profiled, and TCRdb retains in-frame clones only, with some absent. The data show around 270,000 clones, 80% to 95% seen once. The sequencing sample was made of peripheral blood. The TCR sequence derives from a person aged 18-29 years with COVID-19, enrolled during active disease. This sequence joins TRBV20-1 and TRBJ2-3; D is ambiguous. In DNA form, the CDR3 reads TGCAGTGCTAGTTATGTTTCAGATACGCAGTATTTT. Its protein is CSASYVSDTQYF.